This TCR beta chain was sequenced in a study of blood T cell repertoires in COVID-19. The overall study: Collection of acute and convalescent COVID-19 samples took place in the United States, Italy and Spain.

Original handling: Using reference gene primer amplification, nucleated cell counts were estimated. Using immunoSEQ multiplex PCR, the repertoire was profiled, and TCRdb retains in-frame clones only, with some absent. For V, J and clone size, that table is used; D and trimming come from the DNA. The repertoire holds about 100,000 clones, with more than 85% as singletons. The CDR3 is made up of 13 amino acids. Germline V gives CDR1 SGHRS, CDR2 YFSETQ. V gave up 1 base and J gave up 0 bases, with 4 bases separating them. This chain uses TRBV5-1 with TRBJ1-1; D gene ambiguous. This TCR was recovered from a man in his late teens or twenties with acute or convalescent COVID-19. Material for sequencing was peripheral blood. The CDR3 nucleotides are TGCGCCAGCAGCTTGACAGTGAACACTGAAGCTTTCTTT. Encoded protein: CASSLTVNTEAFF.